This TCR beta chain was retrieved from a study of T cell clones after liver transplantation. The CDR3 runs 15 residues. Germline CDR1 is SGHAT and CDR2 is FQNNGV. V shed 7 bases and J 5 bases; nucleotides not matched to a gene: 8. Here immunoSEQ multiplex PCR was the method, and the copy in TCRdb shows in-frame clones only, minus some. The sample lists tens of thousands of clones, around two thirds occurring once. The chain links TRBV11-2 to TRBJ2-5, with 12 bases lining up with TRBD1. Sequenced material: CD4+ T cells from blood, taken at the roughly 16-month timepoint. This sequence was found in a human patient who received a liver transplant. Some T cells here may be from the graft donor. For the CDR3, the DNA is TGTGCCAGCATCCGGGACAGGGGGCGGGTGGAGACCCAGTACTTC. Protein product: CASIRDRGRVETQYF.